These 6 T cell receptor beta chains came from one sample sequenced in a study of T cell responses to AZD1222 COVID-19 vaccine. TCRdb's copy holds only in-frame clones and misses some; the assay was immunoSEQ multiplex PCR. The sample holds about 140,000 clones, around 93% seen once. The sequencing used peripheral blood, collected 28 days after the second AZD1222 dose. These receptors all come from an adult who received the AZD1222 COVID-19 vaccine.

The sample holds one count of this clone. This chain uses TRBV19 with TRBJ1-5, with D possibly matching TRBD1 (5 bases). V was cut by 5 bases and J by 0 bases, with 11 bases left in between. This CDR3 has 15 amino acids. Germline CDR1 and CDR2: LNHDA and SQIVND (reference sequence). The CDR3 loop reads CASSPGGYSNQPQHF. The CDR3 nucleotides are TGTGCCAGTAGTCCTGGGGGGTATAGCAATCAGCCCCAGCATTTT.

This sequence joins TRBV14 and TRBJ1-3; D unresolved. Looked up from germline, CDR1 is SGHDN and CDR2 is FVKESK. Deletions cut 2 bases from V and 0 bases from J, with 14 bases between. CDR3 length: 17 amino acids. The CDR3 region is CASSQRKDRYSGNTIYF. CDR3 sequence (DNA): TGTGCCAGCAGCCAAAGGAAGGACCGTTACTCTGGAAACACCATATATTTT.

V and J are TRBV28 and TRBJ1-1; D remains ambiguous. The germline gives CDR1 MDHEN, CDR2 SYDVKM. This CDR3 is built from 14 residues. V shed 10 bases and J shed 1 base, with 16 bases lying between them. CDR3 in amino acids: CATRGSTWNTEAFF. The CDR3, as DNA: TGTGCCACCCGAGGTTCGACTTGGAACACTGAAGCTTTCTTT.

This chain's CDR3 is CASSTPGQGSNQPQHF. CDR3 sequence (DNA): TGTGCCAGTAGTACCCCGGGACAGGGAAGCAATCAGCCCCAGCATTTT. The rearrangement links TRBV19 to TRBJ1-5; 9 nucleotides match TRBD1. CDR1 LNHDA and CDR2 SQIVND come from the germline V gene (reference sequence). CDR3 length: 16 amino acids. With 4 bases clipped from V and 1 base from J, the junction kept 5 bases outside the gene matches. The whole variable domain, filled in from reference TRBV19 and TRBJ1-5, reads DGGITQSPKYLFRKEGQNVTLSCEQNLNHDAMYWYRQDPGQGLRLIYYSQIVNDFQKGDIAEGYSVSREKKESFPLTVTSAQKNPTAFYLCASSTPGQGSNQPQHFGDGTRLSIL.

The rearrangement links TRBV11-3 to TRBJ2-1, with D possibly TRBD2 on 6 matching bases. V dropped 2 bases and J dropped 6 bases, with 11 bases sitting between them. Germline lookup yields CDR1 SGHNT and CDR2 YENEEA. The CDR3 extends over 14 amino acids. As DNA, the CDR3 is TGTGCCAGCAGCTTATACGGGGGTAGCAATGAGCAGTTCTTC. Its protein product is CASSLYGGSNEQFF.

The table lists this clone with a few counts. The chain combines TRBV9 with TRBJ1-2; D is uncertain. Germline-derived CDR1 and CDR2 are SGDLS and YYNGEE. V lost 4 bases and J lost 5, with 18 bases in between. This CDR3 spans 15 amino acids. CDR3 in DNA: TGTGCCAGCAGCCCGAGTCCAACCCCTATTTATGGCTACACCTTC. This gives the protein CASSPSPTPIYGYTF.